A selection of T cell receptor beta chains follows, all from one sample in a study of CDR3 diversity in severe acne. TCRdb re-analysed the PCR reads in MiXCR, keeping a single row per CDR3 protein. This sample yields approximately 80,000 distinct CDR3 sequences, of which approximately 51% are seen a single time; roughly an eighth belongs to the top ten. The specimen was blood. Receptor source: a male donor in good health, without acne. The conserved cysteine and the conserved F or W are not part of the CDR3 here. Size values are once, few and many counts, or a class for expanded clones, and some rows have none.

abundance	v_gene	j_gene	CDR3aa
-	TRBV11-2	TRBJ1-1	ASSPGGVTMNTEAF
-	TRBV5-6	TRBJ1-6	ASSRPTAGVNSPLH
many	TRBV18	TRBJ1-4	ASSPGGWGDEKLF
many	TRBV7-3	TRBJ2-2	ASSLEGQGSGELF
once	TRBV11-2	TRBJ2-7	ANLFKGASGVSREQY
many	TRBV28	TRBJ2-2	ASSLWHSLPTGELF
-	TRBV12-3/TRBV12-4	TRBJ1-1	ASSFRQNNEQFFGPGRATEAF
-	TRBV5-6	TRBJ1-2	ASAMDRRNYGYT
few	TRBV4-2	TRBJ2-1	ASSQVGDSYNEQL
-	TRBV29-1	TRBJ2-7	SVAGAGGFYEQY
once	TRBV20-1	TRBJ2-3	SAGTSGTDTQY
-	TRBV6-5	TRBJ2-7	ASSPRPVAETYEQY
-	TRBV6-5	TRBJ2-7	ASGSGTRGYEQY
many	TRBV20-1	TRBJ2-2	SVLGQGSTGELF
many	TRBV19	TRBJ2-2	ASVPSGGLAGGWELF
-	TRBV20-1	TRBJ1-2	SAAAGTSGDGYT
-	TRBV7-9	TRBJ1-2	ASSLALGTGDT
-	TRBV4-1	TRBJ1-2	ASSQDLGGYT
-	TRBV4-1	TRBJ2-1	ASSQLPTSGGAGEQF